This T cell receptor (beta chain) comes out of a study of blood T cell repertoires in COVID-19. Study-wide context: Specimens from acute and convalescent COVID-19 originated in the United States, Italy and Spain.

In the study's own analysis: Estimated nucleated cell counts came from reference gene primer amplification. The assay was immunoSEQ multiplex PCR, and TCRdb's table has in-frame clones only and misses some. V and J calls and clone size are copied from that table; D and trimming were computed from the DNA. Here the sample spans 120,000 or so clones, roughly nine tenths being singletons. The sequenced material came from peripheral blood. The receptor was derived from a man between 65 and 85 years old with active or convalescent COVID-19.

The CDR3 loop is CASNRSGRNTQYF. As DNA, the CDR3 is TGTGCCAGCAACCGTAGCGGGAGAAATACGCAGTATTTT. The chain links TRBV28 to TRBJ2-3, with TRBD2 identical over 9 bases. In germline, CDR1 is MDHEN, CDR2 SYDVKM. The CDR3 sequence is 13 residues long. Trimming cost V 7 bases and J 7 bases; bases outside gene matches: 6.